This TCR beta chain derives from a study of T cells expressing NK-cell markers. Study as a whole: Source material for TCR beta repertoires consisted of sorted CD3+CD56+NKG2C+, CD3+CD56+NKG2C- and CD3+CD56-NKG2C+ T cells.

The cDNA for TCR beta came from 5'RACE template switching with UMIs. Reprocessing the 5' RACE reads, TCRdb reports a single entry for every CDR3 protein and omits DNA. The listing contains about 460,000 distinct CDR3 sequences. The study's findings and limits: Dominant NKG2C+ clonotypes in about six donors made up roughly 1.0-8% of CD8+ T cells. One observes that, in a few donors, these clonotypes were also the leading ones within the CD3+CD56-NKG2C+ fraction.

As for this clonotype: Its antigen is unidentified.

CDR3 length equals 13 residues. Germline-derived CDR1 and CDR2 are SQVTM and ANQGSEA. The receptor was isolated from a woman in her 50s in good health. The gene calls are TRBV29-1 and TRBJ1-2; the D call from TCRdb, TRBD1, cannot be confirmed without DNA. Sequencing used blood T cells: a sorted CD56 or NKG2C T cell subset, CD4+ or CD8+ T cells, or bulk PBMC T cells (not recorded which). CDR3 sequence: CSPDRGLSDGYTF.